The 5 T cell receptor beta chains in this list originate from one sample, sequenced in a study of cytomegalovirus exposure and HLA in healthy donors. Use of 60 Vbeta and 13 Jbeta primers characterized the PCR. The data were produced by immunoSEQ multiplex PCR, yet TCRdb's version contains in-frame clones alone and is incomplete. The repertoire includes some 210,000 clones, approximately 83% of them detected once, and more than 8.5% sits in the top ten. What was sequenced was PBMCs. These receptor sequences come from a woman aged 45-65 years in good health and CMV-seropositive.

As concerns this clone: Other DNA sequences in this specimen translate into the identical CDR3. This chain links TRBV9 with TRBJ1-5; possibly TRBD1 for D (6 bases). The CDR3 sequence is 14 residues long. The V gene's germline CDR1 is SGDLS and CDR2 YYNGEE. V was pared by 4 bases and J by 5 bases, with 13 bases between. CDR3 residues: CASSTGYPDQPQHF. The DNA for the CDR3 is TGTGCCAGCAGCACAGGGTATCCGGATCAGCCCCAGCATTTT.

The V gene is TRBV7-2, the J gene TRBJ2-3; 8 nucleotides line up with TRBD2. This CDR3 has 17 residues. V lost 6 bases and J lost 2; bases outside the gene matches: 13. Germline CDR1 SGHTA, CDR2 FQGNSA. The CDR3 DNA reads as TGTGCCAGCAGTCAAGACCTTTTAGCGGGGAACACAGATACGCAGTATTTT. Translating it yields CASSQDLLAGNTDTQYF.

The V gene is TRBV5-6, the J gene TRBJ2-7; 11 bases line up with TRBD1. J lost 3 bases, V lost 4 bases, and 6 bases had no gene match. This CDR3 spans 15 amino acids. Germline CDR1 SGHDT, CDR2 YYEEEE. CDR3 loop: CASSQTGTGGYEQYF. The CDR3 DNA reads TGTGCCAGCAGCCAGACCGGGACAGGGGGCTACGAGCAGTACTTC.

This rearrangement joins TRBV7-9 to TRBJ2-1; D perhaps matches TRBD2 (7 bases). The CDR3 loop spans 18 amino acids. Trimming pared 4 bases from V and 0 bases from J, leaving 19 bases between. Per germline, CDR1 SEHNR and CDR2 FQNEAQ (reference sequence). The CDR3 nucleotides read TGTGCCAGCAGCTCTAGAACGCGGGGGCTGAGCTCCTACAATGAGCAGTTCTTC. Amino acids: CASSSRTRGLSSYNEQFF.

This sequence joins TRBV11-2 and TRBJ1-3; TRBD1 matches at 7 bases. V lost 5 bases, J lost 4 bases, and 2 bases stayed unmatched. This CDR3 comprises 13 residues. Germline-derived CDR1 and CDR2 are SGHAT and FQNNGV. The CDR3 sequence: CASSQTGGNTIYF. The CDR3 coding sequence is TGTGCCAGCAGCCAGACAGGGGGAAACACCATATATTTT. The whole variable domain, remainder taken from reference TRBV11-2 and TRBJ1-3, is EAGVAQSPRYKIIEKRQSVAFWCNPISGHATLYWYQQILGQGPKLLIQFQNNGVVDDSQLPKDRFSAERLKGVDSTLKIQPAKLEDSAVYLCASSQTGGNTIYFGEGSWLTVV.